The 23 T cell receptor beta chains below were found in one sample sequenced in a study of identical twins. TCRdb itself ran the 5' RACE reads through MiXCR, one entry per CDR3 protein. The table lists hundreds of thousands of distinct CDR3 sequences, 8.5% to 9% of them singletons. This sample also belongs to another study, concerning yellow fever vaccine responses in identical twins.

Sequences were obtained from PBMCs. The source is a woman aged 18-35 years in good health.

This clonotype was seen only a few times. The chain employs TRBV20-1 and TRBJ2-2; 9 positions match TRBD2. Germline-derived CDR1 and CDR2 are DFQATT and SNEGSKA (reference sequence). This CDR3 spans 20 amino acids. V shed 0 bases and J 0 bases; nucleotides not matched to a gene: 14. The CDR3 DNA reads TGCAGTGCTAGAGATGTTAGCGGGGGCCCAGCTTATCCGAACACCGGGGAGCTGTTTTTT. Translating it yields CSARDVSGGPAYPNTGELFF.

The chain recombines TRBV15 with TRBJ2-7; D call uncertain. CDR3 size: 14 residues. Germline CDR1 LNHNV, CDR2 YYDKDF (reference sequence). Trimming removed 3 bases from V and 2 bases from J, with 11 bases in between. The CDR3 bases are TGTGCCACCAGCAGTGCTGCAGGTCCCTACGAGCAGTACTTC. Encoded protein: CATSSAAGPYEQYF.

This clonotype was counted between two and nine times. The gene calls are TRBV5-6 and TRBJ1-1; D gene ambiguous. Germline CDR1 reads SGHDT; CDR2 reads YYEEEE. This CDR3 has 13 residues. V gave up 0 bases and J gave up 7 bases, with 10 bases separating them. CDR3 in amino acids: CASSLDPFGEAFF. The CDR3 bases are TGTGCCAGCAGCTTGGACCCTTTCGGTGAAGCTTTCTTT.

This clonotype was recorded a few times. The rearrangement uses TRBV15 and TRBJ1-1, with D possibly matching TRBD1 (6 bases). The CDR3 totals 16 residues. The germline V gene encodes CDR1 LNHNV and CDR2 YYDKDF (reference sequence). V lost 1 base and J 2 bases, leaving 14 bases between the germline ends. The CDR3 sequence is CATSRGGLGGNTEAFF. The CDR3 nucleotides read TGTGCCACCAGCAGAGGGGGGCTAGGGGGAAACACTGAAGCTTTCTTT. The variable domain in full, completed from reference TRBV15 and TRBJ1-1, reads DAMVIQNPRYQVTQFGKPVTLSCSQTLNHNVMYWYQQKSSQAPKLLFHYYDKDFNNEADTPDNFQSRRPNTSFCFLDIRSPGLGDTAMYLCATSRGGLGGNTEAFFGQGTRLTVV.

The V and J genes are TRBV11-2 and TRBJ2-7; TRBD1 matches 10 bases. Per germline, CDR1 SGHAT and CDR2 FQNNGV. This CDR3 is built from 19 residues. The V gene end was trimmed by 2 bases and the J gene end by 5 bases; junction bases not matched to a gene: 18. As DNA, the CDR3 is TGTGCCAGCAGCTTATCCACTGCCGGGACAGGGGCGTGGGGGAACGAGCAGTACTTC. Translation: CASSLSTAGTGAWGNEQYF.

This clonotype was seen many times. The rearrangement joins TRBV28 to TRBJ2-1, with 11 positions matching TRBD2. The CDR3 spans 16 residues. The J segment lost 7 bases and the V segment lost 1 base, leaving 6 bases of the junction unmatched. Germline V lookup: CDR1 MDHEN, CDR2 SYDVKM. The CDR3 here is CASSLYSGTSGNEQFF. CDR3 bases: TGTGCCAGCAGTTTATACTCCGGGACTAGCGGAAATGAGCAGTTCTTC.

The CDR3 nucleotides read TGCGCCAGCAGCTTGGACAGGGCTCCCGAGCAGTACTTC. This encodes CASSLDRAPEQYF. V and J are TRBV5-1 and TRBJ2-7, with D tentatively TRBD1 (6 bases). The CDR3 covers 13 residues. The germline CDR1 and CDR2 sequences are SGHRS and YFSETQ. V gave up 0 bases and J gave up 6 bases, with 10 bases separating them. The variable domain in full, completed from reference TRBV5-1 and TRBJ2-7, reads KAGVTQTPRYLIKTRGQQVTLSCSPISGHRSVSWYQQTPGQGLQFLFEYFSETQRNKGNFPGRFSGRQFSNSRSEMNVSTLELGDSALYLCASSLDRAPEQYFGPGTRLTVT.

This clonotype turned up a few times. The chain uses TRBV7-8 and TRBJ2-5; perhaps TRBD2 as D (6 bases). Germline V gene lookup returns CDR1 SGHVS and CDR2 FQNEAQ. This CDR3 spans 15 amino acids. The V gene lost 3 bases and the J gene lost 3 bases, with 14 bases spanning the gap. The chain's CDR3 is CASSLFGEEKETQYF. The CDR3, as DNA: TGTGCCAGCAGCTTGTTTGGGGAGGAAAAAGAGACCCAGTACTTC.

The rearrangement uses TRBV7-6 and TRBJ2-7; a weak D match, TRBD1 (7 bases). There are 13 residues in the CDR3. Germline V gene data show CDR1 as SGHVS and CDR2 as FNYEAQ. Deletions cut 3 bases from V and 6 bases from J, with 12 bases between. CDR3 loop: CASSFDQGGEQYF. The DNA of the CDR3 is TGTGCCAGCAGCTTCGATCAGGGGGGCGAGCAGTACTTC.

The chain employs TRBV28 and TRBJ1-1; possibly TRBD1 for D (5 bases). V lost 7 bases to trimming and J lost 0 bases, with 12 bases between them. This CDR3 spans 14 amino acids. Germline CDR1 and CDR2: MDHEN and SYDVKM. The DNA for the CDR3 is TGTGCCAGCATTGTAGGGGCGTTGAACACTGAAGCTTTCTTT. This encodes CASIVGALNTEAFF.

Ten or more counts support this clonotype. This sequence joins TRBV28 and TRBJ1-2, with D tentatively TRBD1 (5 bases). Germline V CDR1 and CDR2: MDHEN, SYDVKM. The CDR3 has 13 amino acids. V was trimmed by 6 bases and J by 4 bases, leaving 12 bases between them. DNA of the CDR3: TGTGCCAGCAGGACGGGACGCCCCTATGGCTACACCTTC. Translation: CASRTGRPYGYTF.

The chain links TRBV4-3 to TRBJ2-4; the match to TRBD2 covers 9 bases. Unmatched junction bases numbered 16, after V lost 1 base and J lost 9 bases. The CDR3 has 18 residues. Germline V gives CDR1 LGHNA, CDR2 YSLEER. The CDR3: CASSQASGTSLGAGIQYF. CDR3 nucleotide sequence: TGCGCCAGCAGCCAAGCTTCCGGGACTAGCCTCGGAGCGGGCATTCAGTACTTC.

This clonotype has a handful of counts. The rearrangement joins TRBV20-1 to TRBJ1-3; a possible D gene is TRBD1 (6 bases). The CDR3 is 14 amino acids. Per germline, CDR1 DFQATT and CDR2 SNEGSKA (reference sequence). Trimming left V 0 bases short and J 4 bases short, with 10 bases between. CDR3 residues: CSAREQGSGNTIYF. Written as DNA, the CDR3 is TGCAGTGCTAGAGAACAGGGATCCGGAAACACCATATATTTT.

V is TRBV20-1 and J is TRBJ1-2; D possibly corresponds to TRBD1 (6 bases). CDR3 length: 15 amino acids. Trimming took off 0 bases at V and 6 bases at J, with 17 bases between the two ends. From germline, CDR1 is DFQATT and CDR2 SNEGSKA (reference sequence). CDR3 amino acids: CSARDRTAWGDGYTF. As DNA, the CDR3 is TGCAGTGCTAGAGATAGGACAGCCTGGGGGGATGGCTACACCTTC.

This clonotype has more than one count but fewer than ten. V usage is TRBV7-2 and J usage is TRBJ2-7; 9 bases map to TRBD1. The V gene's germline CDR1 is SGHTA and CDR2 FQGNSA. The CDR3 loop spans 16 amino acids. V was pared by 5 bases and J by 4 bases, with 12 bases of the junction left unmatched. DNA of the CDR3: TGTGCCAGCAGCCCTCTAGTGGGACAGGGTGTTTACGAGCAGTACTTC. Encoded protein: CASSPLVGQGVYEQYF.

This clonotype has just a few counts. The chain joins TRBV27 to TRBJ2-7; D call uncertain. Looked up from germline, CDR1 is MNHEY and CDR2 is SMNVEV (reference sequence). Trimming removed 5 bases from V and 5 bases from J, with 16 bases in between. The CDR3 has 14 residues. The CDR3 region is CASSPPQVPNEQYF. The CDR3 DNA reads TGTGCCAGCAGTCCACCTCAGGTGCCCAACGAGCAGTACTTC.

The rearrangement joins TRBV18 to TRBJ2-6, with 10 nucleotides matching TRBD1. There are 19 residues in the CDR3. Looked up from germline, CDR1 is KGHSH and CDR2 is LQKENI. The V gene end was trimmed by 3 bases and the J gene end by 0 bases; junction bases not matched to a gene: 8. CDR3 region: CASSPGMGQGLSGANVLTF. The CDR3 DNA is TGTGCCAGCTCACCGGGAATGGGACAGGGGCTCTCTGGGGCCAACGTCCTGACTTTC.

This chain links TRBV6-1 with TRBJ2-2, with 10 bases fitting TRBD1. J was trimmed by 4 bases and V by 5 bases; bases with no gene match: 4. The germline V gene encodes CDR1 MNHNS and CDR2 SASEGT. The CDR3 runs to 15 residues. The CDR3 bases are TGTGCCAGCAGTCCCGGGACAGGGGCCACCGGGGAGCTGTTTTTT. This codes for CASSPGTGATGELFF.

The genes are TRBV13 and TRBJ2-2; perhaps TRBD2 as D (6 bases). The CDR3 loop spans 16 amino acids. The germline V and J ends were trimmed by 2 bases and 6 bases, with 16 bases remaining between them. Germline V gene lookup returns CDR1 PRHDT and CDR2 FYEKMQ (reference sequence). CDR3 sequence reads: CASSLSGTSGSGELFF. The CDR3 DNA is TGTGCCAGCAGCTTATCAGGGACTTCAGGGTCCGGGGAGCTGTTTTTT.

This clonotype was seen more than once but under ten times. This rearrangement joins TRBV25-1 to TRBJ2-7, with D possibly being TRBD1 (5 bases). Germline V gives CDR1 MGHDK, CDR2 SYGVNS. This CDR3 region has 14 residues. The V and J ends lost 1 base and 2 bases respectively, with 9 bases between them. For the CDR3, the DNA is TGTGCCAGCAGTGAATCAAGGGGTCCCTACGAGCAGTACTTC. It codes for CASSESRGPYEQYF.

This clonotype was found a few times. V is TRBV20-1 and J is TRBJ2-7, with 9 positions matching TRBD2. Trimming at V came to 1 base and at J to 4 bases, leaving 8 bases not matched to a gene. CDR1 and CDR2 from the germline V gene are DFQATT and SNEGSKA (reference sequence). CDR3 size: 15 residues. CDR3 in amino acids: CSARAGGLALYEQYF. CDR3 sequence (DNA): TGCAGTGCTAGAGCCGGAGGACTAGCGCTATACGAGCAGTACTTC.

J is TRBJ2-7 and V is TRBV27, with no clear D. Trimming stripped 5 bases from V and 0 bases from J, with 14 bases between. In germline, CDR1 is MNHEY, CDR2 SMNVEV (reference sequence). The CDR3 consists of 15 residues. In DNA, the CDR3 is TGTGCCAGCAGTCCACGGACGAGGAGCTCCTACGAGCAGTACTTC. Amino acids: CASSPRTRSSYEQYF.

The rearrangement links TRBV9 to TRBJ2-5; D gene uncertain. Germline CDR1 reads SGDLS; CDR2 reads YYNGEE. Trimming cost V 0 bases and J 1 base, with 7 bases left between them. The CDR3 sequence is 14 residues long. DNA of the CDR3: TGTGCCAGCAGCGTAGAAGCCAGCCAAGAGACCCAGTACTTC. Its translation is CASSVEASQETQYF. The whole variable domain, remainder taken from reference TRBV9 and TRBJ2-5, is DSGVTQTPKHLITATGQRVTLRCSPRSGDLSVYWYQQSLDQGLQFLIQYYNGEERAKGNILERFSAQQFPDLHSELNLSSLELGDSALYFCASSVEASQETQYFGPGTRLLVL.